This TCR beta chain was captured by sequencing in a study of beta chain features in type 1 diabetes. There are 14 residues in the CDR3. Germline V gene sequence: CDR1 MNHNY, CDR2 SVGAGI (reference sequence). The V end was cut by 6 bases, the J end by 2 bases, with 13 bases between. The entirety of the isolated RNA underwent reverse transcription, so expressed TCRB transcripts were sequenced. Here immunoSEQ multiplex PCR was the method, and the copy in TCRdb shows in-frame clones only, minus some. In the table there are 900,000 or so clones, under 20% of which are singletons. The chain recombines TRBV6-6 with TRBJ1-1; possible D gene TRBD1, 6 bases. Sequenced: naive CD4+ T cells from blood. This clonotype was sampled from a young woman in good health. CDR3 nucleotide sequence: TGTGCCAGCAGCTTGACAGGCCGTAACACTGAAGCTTTCTTT. Amino acid sequence: CASSLTGRNTEAFF.